The 5 T cell receptor beta chains reported below all come from one sample, sequenced in a study of blood T cell repertoires in COVID-19. Profiling relied on immunoSEQ multiplex PCR, and the TCRdb table lists in-frame clones only, not all of them. The sample gives under 200,000 clones, approximately 89% of which show up once; around 0.77% is in the top ten. Specimen: PBMCs or T cells enriched from blood (not recorded which). These TCRs come from a woman aged 18 to 35 who had recovered from COVID-19.

V usage is TRBV5-1 and J usage is TRBJ1-1; the match to TRBD1 covers 9 bases. Germline lookup yields CDR1 SGHRS and CDR2 YFSETQ. The CDR3 is made up of 14 amino acids. The ends lost 5 bases at V and 4 bases at J; junction bases unmatched: 6. CDR3 protein: CASSGTGKGTEAFF. The CDR3 nucleotides are TGCGCCAGCAGTGGGACAGGGAAGGGCACTGAAGCTTTCTTT.

This chain connects TRBV9 to TRBJ2-1, with 9 bases matching TRBD2. This CDR3 region has 15 residues. Germline loops: CDR1 SGDLS, CDR2 YYNGEE. The junction had 5 bases not matched to a gene; V was cut back by 0 bases and J by 7 bases. The CDR3: CASSVGGSGSNEQFF. For the CDR3, the DNA is TGTGCCAGCAGCGTAGGCGGTAGCGGGAGTAATGAGCAGTTCTTC.

Points on this clone: The junction differs from germline at one of its ends, possibly a read error. The chain links TRBV7-9 to TRBJ2-7, with 11 nucleotides matching TRBD2. The CDR3 extends over 12 amino acids. Germline V gives CDR1 SEHNR, CDR2 FQNEAQ (reference sequence). CDR3 bases: TGTGCCAGCAGCATAGCCGGGACTAGCGGTAACTTC. Its translation: CASSIAGTSGNF.

This clone was recorded only once. The chain links TRBV27 to TRBJ1-2; D is ambiguous. CDR1 is MNHEY and CDR2 is SMNVEV in the germline V gene (reference sequence). V was pared by 7 bases and J by 2 bases, with 5 bases between. The CDR3 consists of 11 residues. The CDR3 loop is CASTSNYGYTF. The CDR3 nucleotides are TGTGCCAGCACCTCGAACTATGGCTACACCTTC.

The V and J genes are TRBV7-2 and TRBJ1-1, with D unresolved. CDR3 size: 13 residues. The V end was cut by 2 bases, the J end by 6 bases, with 10 bases between. In germline, CDR1 is SGHTA, CDR2 FQGNSA. CDR3 sequence: CASSLRGRAEAFF. The CDR3 coding sequence is TGTGCCAGCAGCTTACGTGGGAGGGCTGAAGCTTTCTTT. The variable domain in full, completed from reference TRBV7-2 and TRBJ1-1, reads GAGVSQSPSNKVTEKGKDVELRCDPISGHTALYWYRQSLGQGLEFLIYFQGNSAPDKSGLPSDRFSAERTGGSVSTLTIQRTQQEDSAVYLCASSLRGRAEAFFGQGTRLTVV.